Shown below are 14 T cell receptor beta chains from a single sample sequenced in a study of cytomegalovirus exposure and HLA in healthy donors (dated by TCRdb to about 2017). The protocol used for the library was the immunoSEQ multiplex PCR assay. For the multiplex PCR, a mixture combining 60 forward primers for TCR Vbeta segments and 13 reverse primers for TCR Jbeta segments was used. The immuneACCESS repertoire file appears here via TCRdb, limited to in-frame rearrangements. These files lack a portion of the clones; in checked studies, under half of the deficit traces to unresolved V genes, and the cause of the others is not known. This sample comprises about 190,000 clones, 74% of them detected only once. The ten largest make up 3% to 4% of the sample. The specimen sequenced was PBMCs. The receptors were gathered from a woman in her 30s in good health and CMV-seropositive.

The chain employs TRBV5-4 and TRBJ2-3; TRBD2 matches 13 bases. This CDR3 spans 18 amino acids. The germline V gene encodes CDR1 SGHNT and CDR2 YYREEE (reference sequence). V shed 0 bases, J shed 3 bases, and the junction held 7 bases outside the gene matches. The CDR3 spells CASSLGGLAGRRTDTQYF. As DNA, the CDR3 is TGTGCCAGCAGCTTGGGGGGACTAGCGGGACGCCGGACAGATACGCAGTATTTT.

The gene calls are TRBV5-4 and TRBJ2-5, with 8 positions matching TRBD1. The V and J ends lost 0 bases and 4 bases, in that order; junction bases with no gene match: 2. CDR1 and CDR2 from the germline V gene are SGHNT and YYREEE (reference sequence). This CDR3 contains 14 residues. The CDR3 coding sequence is TGTGCCAGCAGCTTGGAGGGACAGGTAGAGACCCAGTACTTC. Protein sequence: CASSLEGQVETQYF.

V usage is TRBV18 and J usage is TRBJ2-1; 16 nucleotides align to TRBD2. The length of the CDR3 is 18 residues. Germline values: CDR1 KGHSH, CDR2 LQKENI. With V trimmed by 0 bases and J by 9 bases, 8 bases remained unmatched. This CDR3 reads CASSPPTGLAGGRGEQFF. CDR3 in DNA: TGTGCCAGCTCACCACCGACGGGACTAGCGGGAGGGCGAGGTGAGCAGTTCTTC.

This clone has only a few counts. The chain couples TRBV10-3 to TRBJ2-7; tentative D call: TRBD1 (6 bases). With 5 bases removed from V and 2 bases from J, the gap between germline ends came to 16 bases. Germline loops: CDR1 ENHRY, CDR2 SYGVKD. This CDR3 contains 15 residues. The DNA of the CDR3 is TGTGCCATCAGTTCCTCCGGGGACACCCCCTACGAGCAGTACTTC. Its protein product is CAISSSGDTPYEQYF.

This clone was detected once. Written as DNA, the CDR3 is TGTGCCAGCAGCTTAGCTGGGGGGAACTATGGCTACACCTTC. Its translation is CASSLAGGNYGYTF. V and J are TRBV7-9 and TRBJ1-2, with a possible D match to TRBD1 (5 bases). Deletions cut 0 bases from V and 2 bases from J, with 7 bases between. The CDR3 runs 14 residues. Germline V gene sequence: CDR1 SEHNR, CDR2 FQNEAQ (reference sequence).

The chain employs TRBV6-5 and TRBJ2-7; 10 bases map to TRBD2. V was clipped by 0 bases and J by 7 bases; unmatched bases: 6. This CDR3 is 15 amino acids long. The germline gives CDR1 MNHEY, CDR2 SVGAGI. CDR3 region: CASSYSASGGWEQYF. CDR3 coding DNA: TGTGCCAGCAGTTACTCCGCTAGCGGGGGCTGGGAGCAGTACTTC.

The chain couples TRBV5-1 to TRBJ1-6; possible D gene TRBD1, 5 bases. V lost 6 bases and J lost 10, with 14 bases in between. This CDR3 is built from 13 residues. The V gene's germline CDR1 is SGHRS and CDR2 YFSETQ. Written as DNA, the CDR3 is TGCGCCAGCACGATAGGGGATGGCTCACCCCTCCACTTT. Translated: CASTIGDGSPLHF.

The chain combines TRBV11-2 with TRBJ2-1; 12 bases match TRBD1. CDR1 SGHAT and CDR2 FQNNGV come from the germline V gene. CDR3 length: 16 amino acids. The V and J ends lost 5 bases and 10 bases, in that order; junction bases with no gene match: 12. The CDR3 sequence: CASSKGPGQGAQEQFF. The CDR3 nucleotides read TGTGCCAGCAGCAAGGGACCGGGACAGGGGGCGCAGGAGCAGTTCTTC.

The rearrangement links TRBV6-5 to TRBJ2-7; unclear D gene. The length of the CDR3 is 13 residues. Germline CDR1 reads MNHEY; CDR2 reads SVGAGI. Trimming stripped 6 bases from V and 6 bases from J, with 15 bases between. The CDR3 spells CASSPNQHREQYF. CDR3 sequence (DNA): TGTGCCAGCAGCCCCAACCAACATCGCGAGCAGTACTTC.

This clone was counted only a few times. This chain joins TRBV7-2 and TRBJ2-7; 7 bases agree with TRBD2. CDR1 and CDR2 from the germline V gene are SGHTA and FQGNSA. V lost 1 base to trimming and J lost 3 bases; unmatched junction nucleotides: 12. The CDR3 is made up of 17 amino acids. Here the CDR3 reads CASSLGGGVAGLYEQYF. The DNA for the CDR3 is TGTGCCAGCAGCTTAGGGGGTGGAGTAGCGGGTCTCTACGAGCAGTACTTC.

The chain couples TRBV7-9 to TRBJ1-1; TRBD1 is a possible D gene (6 bases). CDR1 and CDR2 from the germline V gene are SEHNR and FQNEAQ (reference sequence). This CDR3 is 19 amino acids long. V gave up 5 bases and J gave up 0 bases, with 25 bases separating them. CDR3 sequence: CASSPDVKTGRFMNTEAFF. The DNA for the CDR3 is TGTGCCAGCAGCCCCGACGTTAAGACAGGCCGATTTATGAACACTGAAGCTTTCTTT. Based on the CDR3 plus reference TRBV7-9 and TRBJ1-1, the full variable domain is DTGVSQNPRHKITKRGQNVTFRCDPISEHNRLYWYRQTLGQGPEFLTYFQNEAQLEKSRLLSDRFSAERPKGSFSTLEIQRTEQGDSAMYLCASSPDVKTGRFMNTEAFFGQGTRLTVV.

The chain employs TRBV7-9 and TRBJ2-1; D uncertain. V shed 1 base and J shed 7 bases, with 5 bases lying between them. The CDR3 sequence is 12 residues long. CDR1 SEHNR and CDR2 FQNEAQ come from the germline V gene (reference sequence). Here the CDR3 DNA reads TGTGCCAGCAGCTTAGGCAGTAATGAGCAGTTCTTC. Encoded protein: CASSLGSNEQFF.

V usage is TRBV15 and J usage is TRBJ1-4, with D unresolved. V was trimmed by 0 bases and J by 8 bases, leaving 10 bases between them. Per the germline V gene, CDR1 is LNHNV and CDR2 is YYDKDF (reference sequence). The CDR3 covers 14 residues. The CDR3 nucleotides read TGTGCCACCAGCAGAGATAGAGAGAGCGAAAAACTGTTTTTT. This codes for CATSRDRESEKLFF.

The V gene is TRBV19, the J gene TRBJ1-3; no firm D call. Germline assignment: CDR1 LNHDA and CDR2 SQIVND (reference sequence). V was cut by 0 bases and J by 0 bases, with 9 bases left in between. The CDR3 is 16 amino acids. The CDR3 sequence: CASSIESRVSGNTIYF. The CDR3 DNA reads TGTGCCAGTAGTATAGAGTCGAGGGTCTCTGGAAACACCATATATTTT.